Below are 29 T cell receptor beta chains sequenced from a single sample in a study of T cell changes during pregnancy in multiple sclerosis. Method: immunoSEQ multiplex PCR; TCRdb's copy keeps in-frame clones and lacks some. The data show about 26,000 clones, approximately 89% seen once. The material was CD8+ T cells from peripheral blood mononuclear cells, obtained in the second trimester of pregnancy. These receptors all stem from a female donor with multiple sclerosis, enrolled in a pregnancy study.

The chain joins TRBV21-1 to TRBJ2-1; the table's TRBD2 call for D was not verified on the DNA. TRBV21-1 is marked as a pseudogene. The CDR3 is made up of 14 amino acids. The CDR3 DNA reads TGTGCCAGCAGCCCGGGACTCGACTACAATGAGCAGTTCTTC. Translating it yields CASSPGLDYNEQFF.

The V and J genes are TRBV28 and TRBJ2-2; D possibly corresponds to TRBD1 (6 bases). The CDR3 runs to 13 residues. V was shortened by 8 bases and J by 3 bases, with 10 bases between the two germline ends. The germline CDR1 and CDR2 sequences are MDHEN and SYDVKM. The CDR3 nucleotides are TGTGCCAGCGGGACACCGTACACCGGGGAGCTGTTTTTT. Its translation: CASGTPYTGELFF.

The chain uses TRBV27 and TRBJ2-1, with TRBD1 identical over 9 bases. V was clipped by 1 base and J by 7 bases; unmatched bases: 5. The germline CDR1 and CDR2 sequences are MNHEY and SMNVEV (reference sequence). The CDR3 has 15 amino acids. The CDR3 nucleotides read TGTGCCAGCAGTTTATGGGACAGGGTACCAAATGAGCAGTTCTTC. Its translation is CASSLWDRVPNEQFF.

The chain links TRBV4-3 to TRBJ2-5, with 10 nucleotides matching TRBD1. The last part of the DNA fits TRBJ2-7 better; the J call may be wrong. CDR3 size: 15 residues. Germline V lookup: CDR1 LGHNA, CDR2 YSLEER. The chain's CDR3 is CASSQDGQGVREQYF. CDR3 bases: TGCGCCAGCAGCCAAGACGGACAGGGGGTACGCGAGCAGTACTTC.

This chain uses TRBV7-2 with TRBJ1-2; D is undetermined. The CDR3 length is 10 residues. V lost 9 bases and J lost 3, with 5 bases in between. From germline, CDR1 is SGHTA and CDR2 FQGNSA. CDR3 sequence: CARRDYGYTF. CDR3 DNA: TGTGCCAGGCGCGACTATGGCTACACCTTC.

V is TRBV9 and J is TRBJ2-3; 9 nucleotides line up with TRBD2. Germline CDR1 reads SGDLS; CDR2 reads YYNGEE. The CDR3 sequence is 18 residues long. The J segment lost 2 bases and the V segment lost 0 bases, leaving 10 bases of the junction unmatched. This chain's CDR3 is CASSVESGAGGPTDTQYF. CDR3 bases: TGTGCCAGCAGCGTAGAGTCAGGGGCGGGAGGGCCCACAGATACGCAGTATTTT.

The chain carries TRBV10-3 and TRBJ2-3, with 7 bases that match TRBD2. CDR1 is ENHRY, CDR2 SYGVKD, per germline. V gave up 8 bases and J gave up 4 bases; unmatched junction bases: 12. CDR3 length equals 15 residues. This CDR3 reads CAIGVGGSPPDTQYF. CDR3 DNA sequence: TGTGCCATCGGCGTCGGCGGGAGCCCCCCAGATACGCAGTATTTT.

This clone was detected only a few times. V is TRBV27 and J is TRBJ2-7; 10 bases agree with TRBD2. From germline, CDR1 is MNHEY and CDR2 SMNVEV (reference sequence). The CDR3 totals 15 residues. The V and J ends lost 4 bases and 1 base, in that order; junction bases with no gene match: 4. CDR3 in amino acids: CASSSGLAASYEQYF. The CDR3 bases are TGTGCCAGCAGTTCAGGACTAGCGGCTTCCTACGAGCAGTACTTC.

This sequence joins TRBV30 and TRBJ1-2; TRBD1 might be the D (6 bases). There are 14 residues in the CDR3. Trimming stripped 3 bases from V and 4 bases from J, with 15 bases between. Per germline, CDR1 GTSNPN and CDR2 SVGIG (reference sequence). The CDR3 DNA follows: TGTGCCTGGAGCAACGACAGGCTCCTCTATGGCTACACCTTC. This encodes CAWSNDRLLYGYTF.

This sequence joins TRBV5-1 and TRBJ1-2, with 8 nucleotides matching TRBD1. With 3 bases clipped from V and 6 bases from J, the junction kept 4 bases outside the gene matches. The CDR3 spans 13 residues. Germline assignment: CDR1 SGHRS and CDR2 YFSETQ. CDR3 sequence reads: CASSSTGGDGYTF. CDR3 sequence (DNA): TGCGCCAGCAGCTCAACAGGGGGAGATGGCTACACCTTC.

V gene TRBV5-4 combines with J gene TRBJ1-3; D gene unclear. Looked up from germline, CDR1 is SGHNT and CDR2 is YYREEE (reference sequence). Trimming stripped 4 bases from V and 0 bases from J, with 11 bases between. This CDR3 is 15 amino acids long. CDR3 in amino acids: CASSTGPSSGNTIYF. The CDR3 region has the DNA TGTGCCAGCAGCACCGGCCCTAGCTCTGGAAACACCATATATTTT.

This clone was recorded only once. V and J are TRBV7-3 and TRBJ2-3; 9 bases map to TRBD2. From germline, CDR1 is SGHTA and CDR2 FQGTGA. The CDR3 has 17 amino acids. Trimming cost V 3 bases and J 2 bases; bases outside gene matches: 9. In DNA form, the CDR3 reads TGTGCCAGCAGCTTGTCGGGACTAGCAGGCCCCACAGATACGCAGTATTTT. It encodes CASSLSGLAGPTDTQYF.

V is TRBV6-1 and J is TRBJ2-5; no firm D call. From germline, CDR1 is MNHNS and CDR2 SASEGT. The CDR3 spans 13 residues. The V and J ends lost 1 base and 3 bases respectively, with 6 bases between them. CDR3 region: CASSEGTEETQYF. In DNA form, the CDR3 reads TGTGCCAGCAGTGAAGGAACAGAAGAGACCCAGTACTTC.

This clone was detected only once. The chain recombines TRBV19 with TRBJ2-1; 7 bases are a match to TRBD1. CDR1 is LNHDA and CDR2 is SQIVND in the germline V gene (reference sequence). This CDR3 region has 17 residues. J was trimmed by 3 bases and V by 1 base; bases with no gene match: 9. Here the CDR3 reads CASSIGTGLPFYNEQFF. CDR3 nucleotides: TGTGCCAGTAGTATAGGGACAGGCCTACCCTTCTACAATGAGCAGTTCTTC.

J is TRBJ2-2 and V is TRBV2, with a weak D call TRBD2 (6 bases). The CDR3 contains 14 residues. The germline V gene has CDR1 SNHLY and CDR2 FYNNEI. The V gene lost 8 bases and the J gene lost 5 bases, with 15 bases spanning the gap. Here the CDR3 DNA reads TGTGCCAGCTCTCCGGGACTCGGAACCGGGGAGCTGTTTTTT. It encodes CASSPGLGTGELFF.

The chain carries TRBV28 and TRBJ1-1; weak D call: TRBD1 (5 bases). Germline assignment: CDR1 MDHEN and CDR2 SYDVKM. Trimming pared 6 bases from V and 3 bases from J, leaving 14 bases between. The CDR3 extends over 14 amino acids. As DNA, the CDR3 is TGTGCCAGCAGGGGGGGAAGGGCGGACACTGAAGCTTTCTTT. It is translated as CASRGGRADTEAFF.

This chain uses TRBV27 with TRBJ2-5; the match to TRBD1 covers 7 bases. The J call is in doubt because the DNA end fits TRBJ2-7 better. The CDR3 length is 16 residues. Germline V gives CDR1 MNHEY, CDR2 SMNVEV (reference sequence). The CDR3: CASSLQSPGGSYEQYF. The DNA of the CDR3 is TGTGCCAGCAGTTTACAGTCCCCAGGGGGTTCTTACGAGCAGTACTTC.

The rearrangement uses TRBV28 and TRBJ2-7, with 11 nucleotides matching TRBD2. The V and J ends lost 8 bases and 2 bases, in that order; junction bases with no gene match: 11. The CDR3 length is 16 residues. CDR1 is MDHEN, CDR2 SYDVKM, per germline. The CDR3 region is CASAKETSGGPYEQYF. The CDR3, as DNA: TGTGCCAGCGCAAAGGAAACTAGCGGGGGACCCTACGAGCAGTACTTC.

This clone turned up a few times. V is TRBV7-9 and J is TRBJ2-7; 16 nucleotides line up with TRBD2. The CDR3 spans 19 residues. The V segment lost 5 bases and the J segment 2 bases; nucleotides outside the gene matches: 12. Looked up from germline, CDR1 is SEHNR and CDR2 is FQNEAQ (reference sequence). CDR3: CASSQLGTSGRGNTYEQYF. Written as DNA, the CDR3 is TGTGCCAGCAGCCAACTAGGGACTAGCGGGAGGGGAAACACCTACGAGCAGTACTTC. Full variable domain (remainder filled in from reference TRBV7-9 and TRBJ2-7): DTGVSQNPRHKITKRGQNVTFRCDPISEHNRLYWYRQTLGQGPEFLTYFQNEAQLEKSRLLSDRFSAERPKGSFSTLEIQRTEQGDSAMYLCASSQLGTSGRGNTYEQYFGPGTRLTVT.

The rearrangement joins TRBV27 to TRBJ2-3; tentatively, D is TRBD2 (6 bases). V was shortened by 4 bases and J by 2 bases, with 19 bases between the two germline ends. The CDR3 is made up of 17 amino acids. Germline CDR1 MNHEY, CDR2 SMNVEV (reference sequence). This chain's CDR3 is CASSSPWRGAHTDTQYF. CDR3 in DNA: TGTGCCAGCAGTTCCCCGTGGAGGGGAGCTCACACAGATACGCAGTATTTT.

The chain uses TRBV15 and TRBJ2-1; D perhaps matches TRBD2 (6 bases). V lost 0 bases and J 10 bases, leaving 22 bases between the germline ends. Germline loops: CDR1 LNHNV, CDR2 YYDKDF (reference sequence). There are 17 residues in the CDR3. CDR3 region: CATSREGVEGAPGEQFF. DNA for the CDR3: TGTGCCACCAGCAGAGAGGGGGTGGAGGGAGCGCCTGGCGAGCAGTTCTTC.

CDR3 sequence: CASRPRGFTDTQYF. The CDR3 coding sequence is TGTGCCAGCCGACCACGGGGGTTCACAGATACGCAGTATTTT. This chain links TRBV6-5 with TRBJ2-3; D may be TRBD2 (6 bases). V shed 8 bases and J shed 2 bases, with 14 bases lying between them. The germline V gene has CDR1 MNHEY and CDR2 SVGAGI. The CDR3 extends over 14 amino acids.

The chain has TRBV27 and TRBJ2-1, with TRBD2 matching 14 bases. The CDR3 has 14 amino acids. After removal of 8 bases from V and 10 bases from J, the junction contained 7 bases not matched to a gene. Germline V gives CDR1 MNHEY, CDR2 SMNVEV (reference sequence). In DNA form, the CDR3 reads TGTGCCAGCTCCTGGGGGACTAGCGGGAGAGAGCAGTTCTTC. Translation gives CASSWGTSGREQFF.

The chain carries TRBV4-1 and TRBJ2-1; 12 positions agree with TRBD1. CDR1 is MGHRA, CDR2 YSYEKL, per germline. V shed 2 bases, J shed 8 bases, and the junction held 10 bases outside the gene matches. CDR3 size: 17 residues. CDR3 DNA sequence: TGCGCCAGCAGCCAACTGGGACAGGGGGCAAGGGGAGATGAGCAGTTCTTC. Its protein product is CASSQLGQGARGDEQFF.

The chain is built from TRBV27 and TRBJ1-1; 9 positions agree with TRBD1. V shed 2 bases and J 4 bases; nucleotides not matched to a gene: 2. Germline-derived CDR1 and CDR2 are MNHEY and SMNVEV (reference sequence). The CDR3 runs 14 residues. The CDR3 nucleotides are TGTGCCAGCAGTTTAAGACAGGGGGGCACTGAAGCTTTCTTT. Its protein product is CASSLRQGGTEAFF.

In DNA form, the CDR3 reads TGTGCCAGCAGCTTGGTGGGGGGGGAGACCCAGTACTTC. This encodes CASSLVGGETQYF. This chain links TRBV5-4 with TRBJ2-5, with TRBD2 identical over 7 bases. Trimming took 0 bases from V and 5 from J; bases not matched to a gene: 1. Per germline, CDR1 SGHNT and CDR2 YYREEE (reference sequence). This CDR3 is 13 amino acids long.

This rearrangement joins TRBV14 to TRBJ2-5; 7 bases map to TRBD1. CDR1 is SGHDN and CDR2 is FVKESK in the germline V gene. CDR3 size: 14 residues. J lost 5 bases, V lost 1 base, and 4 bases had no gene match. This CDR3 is CASSQGGGWETQYF. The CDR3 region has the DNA TGTGCCAGCAGCCAAGGAGGGGGCTGGGAGACCCAGTACTTC.

The CDR3 DNA sequence: TGTGCCAGCAGACCCGGGGGGCAAACGAACACCGGGGAGCTGTTTTTT. Translating it yields CASRPGGQTNTGELFF. The V gene is TRBV2, the J gene TRBJ2-2; tentatively, D is TRBD2 (7 bases). Germline V lookup: CDR1 SNHLY, CDR2 FYNNEI. The length of the CDR3 is 16 residues. V was trimmed by 6 bases and J by 0 bases, leaving 14 bases between them.

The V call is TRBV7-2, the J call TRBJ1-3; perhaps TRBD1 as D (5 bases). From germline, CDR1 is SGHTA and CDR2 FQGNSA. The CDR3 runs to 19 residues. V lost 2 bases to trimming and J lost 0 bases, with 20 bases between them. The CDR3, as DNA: TGTGCCAGCAGCTTAAGCTCGACAGTTTGGAGCCCCTCTGGAAACACCATATATTTT. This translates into CASSLSSTVWSPSGNTIYF. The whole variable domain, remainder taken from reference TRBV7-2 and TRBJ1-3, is GAGVSQSPSNKVTEKGKDVELRCDPISGHTALYWYRQSLGQGLEFLIYFQGNSAPDKSGLPSDRFSAERTGGSVSTLTIQRTQQEDSAVYLCASSLSSTVWSPSGNTIYFGEGSWLTVV.